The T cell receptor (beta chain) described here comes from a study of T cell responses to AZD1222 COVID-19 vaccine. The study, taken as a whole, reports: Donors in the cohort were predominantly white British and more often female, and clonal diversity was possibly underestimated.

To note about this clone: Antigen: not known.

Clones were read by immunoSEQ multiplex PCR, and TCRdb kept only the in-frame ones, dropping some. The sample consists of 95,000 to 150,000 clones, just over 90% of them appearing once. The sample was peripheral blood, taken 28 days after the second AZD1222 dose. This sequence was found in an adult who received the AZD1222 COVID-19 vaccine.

The CDR3 DNA follows: TGTGCCAGTAGGGAGTGGGGGTCGGGCAATCAGCCCCAGCATTTT. This gives the protein CASREWGSGNQPQHF. The gene calls are TRBV19 and TRBJ1-5, with D possibly matching TRBD1 (5 bases). The CDR3 is made up of 15 amino acids. Deletions cut 6 bases from V and 2 bases from J, with 14 bases between. Germline CDR1 is LNHDA and CDR2 is SQIVND (reference sequence). The full variable domain, with the rest looked up from reference TRBV19 and TRBJ1-5, is DGGITQSPKYLFRKEGQNVTLSCEQNLNHDAMYWYRQDPGQGLRLIYYSQIVNDFQKGDIAEGYSVSREKKESFPLTVTSAQKNPTAFYLCASREWGSGNQPQHFGDGTRLSIL.